Each of the 14 T cell receptor beta chains below was sequenced from the same sample in a study of Graves' ophthalmopathy and Graves' hyperthyroidism. Amplifying from RNA transcripts, the study obtained TCR beta CDR3 regions. Scientists carried out first-round RT-PCR using HTBI primers and then a second-round multiplex PCR. MiXCR, run by TCRdb on the multiplex PCR reads, gives a single entry per CDR3 protein. The repertoire includes about 550,000 distinct CDR3 sequences, 35% to 45% of them detected once, and about 4.2% sits in the top ten. The source material was peripheral blood or thyroid tissue (not recorded which). The receptors were gathered from an adult man with Graves' hyperthyroidism.

The rearrangement uses TRBV25-1 and TRBJ1-4; no firm D call. In germline, CDR1 is MGHDK, CDR2 SYGVNS. V was clipped by 5 bases and J by 3 bases, with 13 bases between them. This CDR3 has 15 amino acids. The CDR3, as DNA: TGTGCCAGCAGTTTAGCTGGGAAAGCTAATGAAAAACTGTTTTTT. The encoded protein is CASSLAGKANEKLFF.

This clonotype was seen ten or more times. This chain uses TRBV5-1 with TRBJ1-2; D not certain. CDR1 is SGHRS, CDR2 YFSETQ, per germline. This CDR3 comprises 12 residues. The V and J ends lost 0 bases and 8 bases respectively, with 8 bases between them. In DNA, the CDR3 is TGCGCCAGCAGCTTGGAAGCCGCCGGCTACACCTTC. Protein: CASSLEAAGYTF.

This clonotype has more than one count but fewer than ten. This rearrangement joins TRBV4-1 to TRBJ1-6, with TRBD1 matching 8 bases. CDR3 length equals 16 residues. Germline values: CDR1 MGHRA, CDR2 YSYEKL. The V gene end was trimmed by 3 bases and the J gene end by 7 bases; junction bases not matched to a gene: 8. CDR3 sequence reads: CASSQIQGGVNSPLHF. The CDR3 DNA sequence: TGCGCCAGCAGCCAGATACAGGGGGGCGTGAATTCACCCCTCCACTTT.

At least ten counts were recorded for this clonotype. The gene calls are TRBV4-1 and TRBJ1-4; D remains unclear. Germline CDR1 is MGHRA and CDR2 is YSYEKL. This CDR3 is built from 13 residues. V was trimmed by 1 base and J by 7 bases, leaving 7 bases between them. The DNA for the CDR3 is TGCGCCAGCAGCCAAGGGTTTTTTGAAAAACTGTTTTTT. Translating it yields CASSQGFFEKLFF.

This clonotype was found many times. The rearrangement links TRBV29-1 to TRBJ1-1, with 7 bases matching TRBD1. Germline V gene lookup returns CDR1 SQVTM and CDR2 ANQGSEA. This CDR3 is built from 14 residues. J lost 6 bases, V lost 1 base, and 8 bases had no gene match. CDR3: CSVEARQGGAEAFF. CDR3 nucleotides: TGCAGCGTTGAAGCCCGACAGGGCGGGGCTGAAGCTTTCTTT. The entire variable domain, with the rest obtained from reference TRBV29-1 and TRBJ1-1, is as follows: SAVISQKPSRDICQRGTSLTIQCQVDSQVTMMFWYRQQPGQSLTLIATANQGSEATYESGFVIDKFPISRPNLTFSTLTVSNMSPEDSSIYLCSVEARQGGAEAFFGQGTRLTVV.

This clonotype was recorded at least ten times. The gene calls are TRBV24-1 and TRBJ1-2, with TRBD1 matching over 7 bases. Germline assignment: CDR1 KGHDR and CDR2 SFDVKD. The V and J ends lost 8 bases and 3 bases, in that order; junction bases with no gene match: 5. This CDR3 is 13 amino acids long. CDR3: CATNPGGDYGYTF. CDR3 DNA sequence: TGTGCCACCAATCCAGGGGGGGACTATGGCTACACCTTC.

CDR3 sequence: CSAGGTWADTQYF. The CDR3 DNA reads as TGCAGTGCTGGTGGGACATGGGCAGATACGCAGTATTTT. V usage is TRBV20-1 and J usage is TRBJ2-3; tentative D call: TRBD1 (6 bases). CDR1 and CDR2 (germline): DFQATT, SNEGSKA (reference sequence). With 5 bases removed from V and 4 bases from J, the gap between germline ends came to 13 bases. The CDR3 is 13 amino acids.

The sample holds a few counts of this clonotype. This chain links TRBV5-1 with TRBJ2-5; TRBD2 aligns across 7 bases. There are 14 residues in the CDR3. The V segment lost 5 bases and the J segment 0 bases; nucleotides outside the gene matches: 4. Per the germline V gene, CDR1 is SGHRS and CDR2 is YFSETQ. CDR3 in amino acids: CASRATSDQETQYF. CDR3 DNA sequence: TGCGCCAGCAGAGCCACTAGCGACCAAGAGACCCAGTACTTC.

The chain has TRBV7-3 and TRBJ1-2; D possibly corresponds to TRBD1 (6 bases). The V end was cut by 11 bases, the J end by 8 bases, with 21 bases between. The CDR3 has 13 amino acids. Germline-derived CDR1 and CDR2 are SGHTA and FQGTGA. In DNA form, the CDR3 reads TGTGCCCGTACTGAGCGGGGGCTTACGGGCTACACCTTC. It is translated as CARTERGLTGYTF.

V gene TRBV2 combines with J gene TRBJ2-3; 14 bases are a match to TRBD2. CDR3 length: 15 residues. In germline, CDR1 is SNHLY, CDR2 FYNNEI. V gave up 6 bases and J gave up 5 bases; unmatched junction bases: 4. The CDR3 region is CASRGLAGDGDTQYF. CDR3 bases: TGTGCCAGCAGGGGACTAGCGGGAGATGGAGATACGCAGTATTTT.

This clonotype has at least ten counts. The chain is built from TRBV7-2 and TRBJ1-5, with TRBD1 identical over 7 bases. Trimming at V came to 5 bases and at J to 4 bases, leaving 8 bases not matched to a gene. The CDR3 has 15 amino acids. The germline V gene encodes CDR1 SGHTA and CDR2 FQGNSA. The CDR3 is CASSRDQGDNQPQHF. CDR3 in DNA: TGTGCCAGCAGCCGAGACCAGGGGGATAATCAGCCCCAGCATTTT.

This clonotype came up a few times. The chain combines TRBV7-2 with TRBJ2-5; TRBD1 matches 7 bases. The V segment lost 5 bases and the J segment 6 bases; nucleotides outside the gene matches: 12. The CDR3 totals 15 residues. CDR1 SGHTA and CDR2 FQGNSA come from the germline V gene. CDR3 sequence (DNA): TGTGCCAGCAGCCAGATCACAGGGGCAGGAAAGACCCAGTACTTC. It is translated as CASSQITGAGKTQYF.

This clonotype appeared many times. The genes are TRBV7-6 and TRBJ2-5; no definite D call. CDR1 is SGHVS, CDR2 FNYEAQ, per germline. The CDR3 spans 17 residues. V lost 5 bases and J 2 bases, leaving 21 bases between the germline ends. Here the CDR3 DNA reads TGTGCCAGCAGCCCCTACCCCAACAACGTAGAACAAGAGACCCAGTACTTC. This encodes CASSPYPNNVEQETQYF.

The chain couples TRBV2 to TRBJ1-5; D call uncertain. This CDR3 is 15 amino acids long. The ends were cut back, 1 base at V and 0 bases at J, with 7 bases in the middle. Germline V lookup: CDR1 SNHLY, CDR2 FYNNEI. CDR3 in amino acids: CASSEGTVSNQPQHF. The CDR3 coding sequence is TGTGCCAGCAGTGAAGGGACCGTTAGCAATCAGCCCCAGCATTTT.